What follows are 6 T cell receptor beta chains derived from one specimen sequenced in a study of shared clonotypes between healthy human individuals. Using immunoSEQ multiplex PCR, the repertoire was profiled, and TCRdb retains in-frame clones only, with some absent. The sample consists of about 2.4 million clones, roughly 93% of them appearing once. Material: naive CD4+ T cells from PBMCs. Subset indicated: CD45RA+ positively selected. The receptors derive from a man younger than 30 in good health. Some clones in this sample may be carry-over from other donors' samples.

In the case of this clone: In the same sample, other DNA sequences code for this CDR3. The chain carries TRBV7-2 and TRBJ2-1; D gene unclear. Trimming took off 2 bases at V and 4 bases at J, with 3 bases between the two ends. The CDR3 is 12 amino acids. Looked up from germline, CDR1 is SGHTA and CDR2 is FQGNSA. The CDR3: CASSLRYNEQFF. The CDR3 nucleotides are TGTGCCAGCAGCTTAAGATACAATGAGCAGTTCTTC. Full variable domain (outside the CDR3, taken from reference TRBV7-2 and TRBJ2-1): GAGVSQSPSNKVTEKGKDVELRCDPISGHTALYWYRQSLGQGLEFLIYFQGNSAPDKSGLPSDRFSAERTGGSVSTLTIQRTQQEDSAVYLCASSLRYNEQFFGPGTRLTVL.

In its sample, this clone was seen once. The rearrangement joins TRBV5-1 to TRBJ2-7; TRBD1 is a possible D gene (6 bases). The CDR3 runs to 17 residues. Trimming stripped 0 bases from V and 2 bases from J, with 18 bases between. Germline CDR1 and CDR2: SGHRS and YFSETQ. CDR3 sequence (DNA): TGCGCCAGCAGCTTGGGGGCGGCAGGGGACGTCACCTACGAGCAGTACTTC. Translated: CASSLGAAGDVTYEQYF.

The V call is TRBV5-8, the J call TRBJ1-5; a weak D match, TRBD1 (5 bases). This CDR3 has 16 residues. The germline V gene has CDR1 SGHTS and CDR2 YDEGEE. V lost 4 bases and J 2 bases, leaving 16 bases between the germline ends. The CDR3 DNA sequence: TGTGCCAGCAGCCGTTATATGGCGGGGGGCAATCAGCCCCAGCATTTT. It is translated as CASSRYMAGGNQPQHF.

The V gene is TRBV19, the J gene TRBJ2-7; perhaps TRBD2 as D (5 bases). Trimming left V 5 bases short and J 0 bases short, with 17 bases between. The CDR3 is made up of 16 amino acids. CDR1 and CDR2 (germline): LNHDA, SQIVND (reference sequence). In DNA form, the CDR3 reads TGTGCCAGTAGTCTAGCCGGGCTACCGAACTCCTACGAGCAGTACTTC. This encodes CASSLAGLPNSYEQYF.

V and J are TRBV18 and TRBJ2-1, with 14 positions matching TRBD2. Germline V gene sequence: CDR1 KGHSH, CDR2 LQKENI. This CDR3 has 16 residues. J lost 9 bases, V lost 3 bases, and 7 bases had no gene match. The DNA for the CDR3 is TGTGCCAGCTCACCCCCGACTAGCGGGAGGGACAGTGAGCAGTTCTTC. This codes for CASSPPTSGRDSEQFF.

The V and J genes are TRBV2 and TRBJ1-4; D gene ambiguous. Germline CDR1 and CDR2: SNHLY and FYNNEI. Trimming left V 6 bases short and J 6 bases short, with 8 bases between. The CDR3 is 12 residues long. CDR3 sequence: CASRIEDEKLFF. In DNA form, the CDR3 reads TGTGCCAGCAGAATAGAGGATGAAAAACTGTTTTTT.